This TCR beta chain emerged from a study of cytomegalovirus exposure and HLA in healthy donors. 13 Jbeta primers and 60 Vbeta primers were used for the PCR. Libraries were prepared by immunoSEQ multiplex PCR; TCRdb keeps only in-frame clonotypes and omits some of them. The data show under 200,000 clones, under 85% seen once. Trimming took off 5 bases at V and 1 base at J, with 13 bases between the two ends. The CDR3 totals 15 residues. The V gene's germline CDR1 is SGHAT and CDR2 FQNNGV. The sample taken for sequencing was PBMCs. The chain uses TRBV11-2 and TRBJ2-3; D possibly corresponds to TRBD2 (6 bases). The sequence came from a woman aged 25-40 years in good health and CMV-seronegative. The CDR3 sequence is CASSLQSGRTDTQYF. CDR3 nucleotides: TGTGCCAGCAGCCTCCAAAGCGGGCGCACAGATACGCAGTATTTT.